The T cell receptor beta chain described here comes from a study of neurological immune-mediated disorders. Study at large: Disease course was recorded as relapsing-remitting for about 31 and secondary progressive for about 9% of the roughly 35 multiple sclerosis patients. Findings and caveats of the study: CDR3 amino acid sequences found in expanded clones were never shared across subjects, suggesting private repertoires in all groups.

The V end was cut by 0 bases, the J end by 8 bases, with 5 bases between. Germline V gene data show CDR1 as SGHVS and CDR2 as FQNEAQ. The CDR3 totals 12 residues. Stored at -80 C, 2 million PBMCs were the source of the unsorted libraries. Each TCR transcript was tagged with a 10-nucleotide random UMI during 5'RACE. TCRdb passed the 5' RACE reads through MiXCR, listing each CDR3 protein once. The data show about 40,000 distinct CDR3 sequences, with 2.5% seen just once and approximately 2.2% held by the top ten. This clonotype showed up many times. The antigen remains unidentified. The sequenced sample was PBMCs. The rearrangement joins TRBV7-8 to TRBJ2-1; D is ambiguous. This TCR was sampled from a middle-aged man with multiple sclerosis. The CDR3 region has the DNA TGTGCCAGCAGCTTAGCAGGGTATGAGCAGTTCTTC. It is translated as CASSLAGYEQFF.